A single TCR beta chain is shown here with its context. The entry originates in a study of OX40 agonist ivuxolimab in advanced cancers. Background on the study: As their treatment, patients were administered ivuxolimab, an agonistic anti-OX40 (CD134) antibody. Partial responses were recorded for three patients, including one with hepatocellular carcinoma and two with cutaneous melanoma.

V was pared by 3 bases and J by 0 bases, with 11 bases between. CDR3 length equals 15 residues. From germline, CDR1 is MNHEY and CDR2 SMNVEV (reference sequence). Sequencing was performed with immunoSEQ multiplex PCR; in TCRdb, only in-frame clones are kept and a portion is missing. Here the sample spans about 120,000 clones, 80% to 90% being singletons. No patient had autoimmune disease or received systemic immunosuppression. Sequences were derived from CD4+ or CD8+ T cells sorted from blood, sampled in a trial of the OX40 agonist ivuxolimab. This TCR was sampled from an adult with an advanced solid tumor such as melanoma, head and neck, liver or kidney cancer. The rearrangement uses TRBV27 and TRBJ1-2, with TRBD1 as a possible D gene (5 bases). The CDR3 is CASSFGGSSNYGYTF. In nucleotides, the CDR3 is TGTGCCAGCAGTTTCGGGGGATCTTCTAACTATGGCTACACCTTC.